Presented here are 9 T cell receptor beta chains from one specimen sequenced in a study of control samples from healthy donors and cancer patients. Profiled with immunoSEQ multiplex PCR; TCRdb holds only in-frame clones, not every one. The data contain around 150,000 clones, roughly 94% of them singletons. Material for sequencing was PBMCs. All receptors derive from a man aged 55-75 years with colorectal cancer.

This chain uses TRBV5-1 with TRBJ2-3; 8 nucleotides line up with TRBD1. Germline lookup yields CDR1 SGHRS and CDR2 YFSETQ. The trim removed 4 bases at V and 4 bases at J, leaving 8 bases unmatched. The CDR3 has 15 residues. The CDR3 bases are TGCGCCAGCAGCATAGGACAGGGAACCTCAGATACGCAGTATTTT. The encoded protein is CASSIGQGTSDTQYF.

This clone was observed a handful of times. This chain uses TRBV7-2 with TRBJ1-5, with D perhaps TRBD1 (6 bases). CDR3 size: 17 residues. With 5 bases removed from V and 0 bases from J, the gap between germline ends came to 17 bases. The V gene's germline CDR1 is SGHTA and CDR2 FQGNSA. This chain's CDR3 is CASSPDSSIVSNQPQHF. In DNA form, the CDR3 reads TGTGCCAGCAGCCCGGACAGCTCAATCGTTAGCAATCAGCCCCAGCATTTT.

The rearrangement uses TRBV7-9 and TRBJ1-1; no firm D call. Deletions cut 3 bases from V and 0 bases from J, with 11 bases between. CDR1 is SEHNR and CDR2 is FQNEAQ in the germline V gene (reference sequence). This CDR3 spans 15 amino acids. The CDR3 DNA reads TGTGCCAGCAGCTTCAGAGACGGTTTGAACACTGAAGCTTTCTTT. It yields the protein CASSFRDGLNTEAFF.

The CDR3 DNA reads as TGTGCCAGCAGCCTACACCTTTTGGCTGGAAACACCATATATTTT. It yields the protein CASSLHLLAGNTIYF. The chain has TRBV7-9 and TRBJ1-3; D unresolved. CDR3 size: 15 residues. CDR1 and CDR2 (germline): SEHNR, FQNEAQ (reference sequence). Trimming stripped 5 bases from V and 2 bases from J, with 13 bases between.

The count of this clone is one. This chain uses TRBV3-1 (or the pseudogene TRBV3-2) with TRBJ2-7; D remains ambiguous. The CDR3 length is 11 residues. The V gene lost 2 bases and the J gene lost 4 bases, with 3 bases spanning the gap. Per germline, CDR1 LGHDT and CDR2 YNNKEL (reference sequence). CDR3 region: CASSQIYEQYF. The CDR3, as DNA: TGTGCCAGCAGCCAAATATACGAGCAGTACTTC.

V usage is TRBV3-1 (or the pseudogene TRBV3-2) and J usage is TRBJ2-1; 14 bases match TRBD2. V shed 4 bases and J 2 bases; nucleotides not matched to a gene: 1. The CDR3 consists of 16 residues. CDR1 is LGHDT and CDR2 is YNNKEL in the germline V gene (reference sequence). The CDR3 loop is CASSRLAGGTYNEQFF. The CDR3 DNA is TGTGCCAGCAGCCGACTAGCGGGGGGGACCTACAATGAGCAGTTCTTC.

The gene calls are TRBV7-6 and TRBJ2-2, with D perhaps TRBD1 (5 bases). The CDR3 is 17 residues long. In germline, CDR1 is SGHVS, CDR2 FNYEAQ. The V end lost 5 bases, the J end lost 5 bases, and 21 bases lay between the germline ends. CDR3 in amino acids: CASSPTPGPRQTGELFF. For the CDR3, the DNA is TGTGCCAGCAGCCCAACCCCCGGACCTAGACAGACCGGGGAGCTGTTTTTT. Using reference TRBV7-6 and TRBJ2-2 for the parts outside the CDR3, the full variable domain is GAGVSQSPRYKVTKRGQDVALRCDPISGHVSLYWYRQALGQGPEFLTYFNYEAQQDKSGLPNDRFSAERPEGSISTLTIQRTEQRDSAMYRCASSPTPGPRQTGELFFGEGSRLTVL.

The CDR3 DNA is TGTGCCAGCTCACCACCGTCACAGGAAGAGACCCAGTACTTC. This encodes CASSPPSQEETQYF. J is TRBJ2-5 and V is TRBV18, with D tentatively TRBD1 (5 bases). The CDR3 loop spans 14 amino acids. Germline loops: CDR1 KGHSH, CDR2 LQKENI. V was trimmed by 0 bases and J by 3 bases, leaving 8 bases between them.

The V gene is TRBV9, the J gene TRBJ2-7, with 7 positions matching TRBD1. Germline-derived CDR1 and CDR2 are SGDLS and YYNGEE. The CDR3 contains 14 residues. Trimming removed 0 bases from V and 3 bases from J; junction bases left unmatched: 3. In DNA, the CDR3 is TGTGCCAGCAGCGTAGGCGACAGGGACTACGAGCAGTACTTC. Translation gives CASSVGDRDYEQYF.